Included here is one T cell receptor (beta chain) sequence, with context. V trimming: 4 bases; J trimming: 3 bases; junction bases outside the gene matches: 4. This CDR3 has 14 residues. Germline assignment: CDR1 SGDLS and CDR2 YYNGEE. Per the study methods: Scientists estimated how many nucleated cells there were by amplifying reference gene primers. Repertoires were generated with immunoSEQ multiplex PCR, while TCRdb's copy carries only in-frame clones and drops some. V and J calls and clone size are those listed in that table; D and trimming were worked out from the DNA. Of about 140,000 clones in the sample, less than 90% are singletons; the top ten hold more than 2.5%. The data stem from a study of blood T cell repertoires in COVID-19. As for the study in general: The analysed material was cDNA or gDNA that came from T cells, B-cell-depleted T cells, or PBMCs.

The sample taken for sequencing was peripheral blood. This rearrangement joins TRBV9 to TRBJ2-3; 8 bases align to TRBD2. The sequence was collected from a human donor with COVID-19, enrolled during active disease. The donor label of this sample is uncertain. CDR3 protein: CASSTPSGTDTQYF. The CDR3 DNA reads as TGTGCCAGCAGCACCCCTAGCGGGACAGATACGCAGTATTTT.